Following are 14 T cell receptor beta chains from one sample sequenced in a study of CD8 T cells in Susac syndrome. Reverse transcription of about 0.45 to 1 ug RNA was performed with random hexamers. TCRdb fed the immunoSEQ multiplex PCR reads into MiXCR, producing one record per CDR3 protein. This sample has 130,000 or so distinct CDR3 sequences, with around 95% found just once. Material: CD4+ T cells from PBMCs. Receptor source: a human donor in good health.

The chain couples TRBV2 to TRBJ2-7; D might be TRBD2 (5 bases). The germline CDR1 and CDR2 sequences are SNHLY and FYNNEI. CDR3 length: 12 residues. Trimming stripped 8 bases from V and 10 bases from J, with 18 bases between. CDR3 loop: CASDPGGLYQYF. The CDR3 bases are TGTGCCAGCGACCCTGGAGGACTGTATCAGTACTTC.

This clonotype showed up just once. This CDR3 reads CASSYRGGTDTQYF. The CDR3 nucleotides read TGTGCCAGCAGCTATCGCGGGGGCACAGATACGCAGTATTTT. V usage is TRBV7-3 and J usage is TRBJ2-3, with a tentative D call TRBD2 (6 bases). Germline values: CDR1 SGHTA, CDR2 FQGTGA. The V end lost 4 bases, the J end lost 1 base, and 9 bases lay between the germline ends. The CDR3 totals 14 residues.

V is TRBV27 and J is TRBJ2-3; maybe TRBD2 (6 bases). The CDR3 has 16 amino acids. The V gene lost 0 bases and the J gene lost 0 bases, with 10 bases spanning the gap. CDR1 is MNHEY and CDR2 is SMNVEV in the germline V gene (reference sequence). The CDR3 DNA reads as TGTGCCAGCAGTTTATCGCTAGCGTCTAGCACAGATACGCAGTATTTT. Translated, it gives CASSLSLASSTDTQYF.

The genes are TRBV20-1 and TRBJ2-4; the match to TRBD1 covers 8 bases. Germline-derived CDR1 and CDR2 are DFQATT and SNEGSKA (reference sequence). Trimming removed 1 base from V and 3 bases from J; junction bases left unmatched: 5. The CDR3 sequence is 15 residues long. CDR3 bases: TGCAGTGCTAGAGGGGTAACAGGGGGCAAAAACATTCAGTACTTC. This translates into CSARGVTGGKNIQYF.

The genes are TRBV18 and TRBJ2-7; 12 bases are a match to TRBD1. The CDR3 loop spans 17 amino acids. Germline V gene lookup returns CDR1 KGHSH and CDR2 LQKENI. J lost 4 bases, V lost 2 bases, and 9 bases had no gene match. This CDR3 reads CASSPFTSGQGAYEQYF. CDR3 nucleotide sequence: TGTGCCAGCTCACCATTTACTTCGGGACAGGGGGCGTACGAGCAGTACTTC.

V gene TRBV9 combines with J gene TRBJ2-7; 13 nucleotides line up with TRBD2. The CDR3 covers 16 residues. The V and J ends lost 3 bases and 2 bases, in that order; junction bases with no gene match: 5. Germline values: CDR1 SGDLS, CDR2 YYNGEE. The CDR3 region has the DNA TGTGCCAGCAGCGGAGGGACTAGCGGGGTTACCTACGAGCAGTACTTC. It codes for CASSGGTSGVTYEQYF.

The V gene is TRBV6-5, the J gene TRBJ2-2; the D is unclear. The CDR3 has 15 residues. V dropped 5 bases and J dropped 4 bases, with 14 bases sitting between them. Germline loops: CDR1 MNHEY, CDR2 SVGAGI. The CDR3 sequence is CASSSRPSPTGELFF. In DNA form, the CDR3 reads TGTGCCAGCAGTAGTCGGCCCTCGCCCACCGGGGAGCTGTTTTTT.

The V gene is TRBV29-1, the J gene TRBJ2-1; D perhaps matches TRBD1 (5 bases). This CDR3 has 16 amino acids. From germline, CDR1 is SQVTM and CDR2 ANQGSEA. The CDR3 bases are TGCAGTTTCTTCGGGCAGACGACAGCTCAGGACAATGAGCAGTTCTTC. Its protein is CSFFGQTTAQDNEQFF.

CDR3 nucleotides: TGTGCCAGCACCCGTCAGGCTGGGGATGAGCAGTTCTTC. Protein: CASTRQAGDEQFF. This chain connects TRBV12-3 or TRBV12-4 to TRBJ2-1; D is unclear. This CDR3 region has 13 residues. Trimming shortened V by 7 bases and J by 8 bases, and 15 bases separated the two germline ends.

The V gene is TRBV5-6, the J gene TRBJ2-1, with a tentative D call TRBD2 (5 bases). The length of the CDR3 is 14 residues. The V gene's germline CDR1 is SGHDT and CDR2 YYEEEE. The ends were cut back, 0 bases at V and 7 bases at J, with 11 bases in the middle. CDR3 DNA sequence: TGTGCCAGCAGCTTGGCCGGGGAGTGGAATGAGCAGTTCTTC. This encodes CASSLAGEWNEQFF. Variable domain in full (rest from reference TRBV5-6 and TRBJ2-1): DAGVTQSPTHLIKTRGQQVTLRCSPKSGHDTVSWYQQALGQGPQFIFQYYEEEERQRGNFPDRFSGHQFPNYSSELNVNALLLGDSALYLCASSLAGEWNEQFFGPGTRLTVL.

This rearrangement joins TRBV12-3 or TRBV12-4 to TRBJ2-7; D not certain. The V end was cut by 2 bases, the J end by 2 bases, with 10 bases between. This CDR3 is 14 amino acids long. The CDR3 reads CASSLRRNPYEQYF. CDR3 in DNA: TGTGCCAGCAGTTTAAGGCGGAACCCCTACGAGCAGTACTTC.

The J gene is TRBJ1-6, the V gene TRBV20-1, with D possibly being TRBD1 (6 bases). The ends were cut back, 6 bases at V and 12 bases at J, with 12 bases in the middle. The CDR3 consists of 11 residues. Germline lookup yields CDR1 DFQATT and CDR2 SNEGSKA (reference sequence). Here the CDR3 reads CSALRGLPLHF. CDR3 bases: TGCAGTGCCCTGAGGGGGTTACCCCTCCACTTT.

The rearrangement joins TRBV7-2 to TRBJ2-7, with D tentatively TRBD1 (6 bases). The CDR3 runs to 12 residues. From germline, CDR1 is SGHTA and CDR2 FQGNSA. Trimming stripped 6 bases from V and 3 bases from J, with 9 bases between. The CDR3 sequence: CASSSQGYEQYF. The CDR3 region has the DNA TGTGCCAGCAGTTCACAGGGCTACGAGCAGTACTTC.

The chain uses TRBV5-4 and TRBJ1-1, with D maybe TRBD1 (5 bases). Germline V gives CDR1 SGHNT, CDR2 YYREEE (reference sequence). V lost 2 bases and J 1 base, leaving 12 bases between the germline ends. The CDR3 contains 15 residues. This chain's CDR3 is CASSLGTFGNTEAFF. CDR3 bases: TGTGCCAGCAGCTTAGGGACGTTTGGGAACACTGAAGCTTTCTTT.